One sample yielded the 2 T cell receptor beta chains listed below, sequenced in a study of blood T cell repertoires in COVID-19 (dated by TCRdb to 2020 to 2021). Libraries came from the immunoSEQ multiplex PCR assay. Drawn from immuneACCESS, this table holds only the in-frame rearrangements with V and J called that TCRdb kept. Clones are partly lost; checked studies trace under half to an unresolved V gene and leave the rest unexplained. Here the sample has some 76,000 clones; roughly 84% occur a single time. About 11% of the sample rests with the top ten. The sample comprised peripheral blood. The receptors here all came from a woman aged 18-29 years with acute or convalescent COVID-19.

V usage is TRBV28 and J usage is TRBJ1-2, with 7 positions matching TRBD1. The CDR3 consists of 13 residues. Germline values: CDR1 MDHEN, CDR2 SYDVKM. V was clipped by 1 base and J by 6 bases; unmatched bases: 2. CDR3 amino acids: CASSLLQGDGYTF. The CDR3 nucleotides read TGTGCCAGCAGTTTATTGCAGGGGGATGGCTACACCTTC.

This clone has just a few counts. The chain combines TRBV6-5 with TRBJ1-5; no definite D call. The CDR3 spans 13 residues. V was shortened by 5 bases and J by 5 bases, with 10 bases between the two germline ends. Per germline, CDR1 MNHEY and CDR2 SVGAGI. The DNA of the CDR3 is TGTGCCAGCAGTAGTAGTTCTTATCAGCCCCAGCATTTT. Translated: CASSSSSYQPQHF.